This T cell receptor (beta chain) was sequenced for a study of technical replicates of blood from a handful of donors. Produced via immunoSEQ multiplex PCR; TCRdb's table is partial and in-frame only. The top ten clones hold just over 3% of a sample with about 56,000 clones, roughly 96% of them seen once. V lost 8 bases and J lost 1; bases outside the gene matches: 9. CDR1 MNHNY and CDR2 SVGAGI come from the germline V gene (reference sequence). The CDR3 covers 15 residues. The sample taken for sequencing was PBMCs. This clonotype was obtained from a human donor in good health. Some clones in this sample may be carry-over from other donors' samples. V is TRBV6-6 and J is TRBJ2-3; TRBD2 matches at 7 bases. CDR3 coding DNA: TGTGCCAGCGCCATGCGGGGGTCAGGCACAGATACGCAGTATTTT. This encodes CASAMRGSGTDTQYF.